This TCR beta chain was captured in a study of T-cell reconstitution after alpha-beta-depleted transplantation in children. TCRbeta library preparation incorporated unique molecular identifiers. TCRdb re-called the PCR reads through MiXCR, storing one row per CDR3 protein. This table has hundreds of thousands of distinct CDR3 sequences, about an eighth appearing once. The CDR3 runs 11 residues. V was shortened by 0 bases and J by 11 bases, with 7 bases between the two germline ends. General study points: Newly produced T cells mostly accounted for T-cell counts and diversity one year post-transplant. Several hundred expanded graft clones reportedly supplied alpha-beta T cells about two months after transplant.

This clonotype occurred many times. Its antigen is unknown. This clonotype was obtained from a girl aged 2 to 10 with congenital amegakaryocytic thrombocytopenia, due to receive a stem cell transplant. Sequencing was performed on PBMCs, taken before TCRalphabeta/CD19-depleted stem cell transplant. The chain couples TRBV12-3 or TRBV12-4 to TRBJ1-1; D is ambiguous. CDR3 nucleotides: TGTGCCAGCAGTTTAGCGCATGAGGCTTTCTTT. It encodes CASSLAHEAFF.